This record concerns one TCR beta chain sequence. No antigen is known for it. V was clipped by 1 base and J by 5 bases; unmatched bases: 3. CDR1 is SEHNR and CDR2 is FQNEAQ in the germline V gene (reference sequence). The CDR3 runs 14 residues. The data derive from a study of Graves' ophthalmopathy and Graves' hyperthyroidism. For the study at large: Stable hyperthyroidism meant no ophthalmopathy within 18 months of follow-up.

General observations from the study: Most thyroid-expanded clonotypes exceeding 0.001 frequency were also found in blood.

Scientists amplified the TCR beta CDR3 regions from RNA transcripts. An opening RT-PCR round employed HTBI primers and preceded a second-round multiplex PCR. In TCRdb, the multiplex PCR reads were re-called with MiXCR into one record per CDR3 protein. Found here are 900,000 to 1,200,000 distinct CDR3 sequences, less than 45% of them singletons; the top ten hold over 8.5%. Reliance was placed on clinical symptoms, serum thyroxine, TRAb, thyroid ultrasound and orbital computed tomography for diagnosis. What was sequenced was peripheral blood or thyroid tissue (not recorded which). The rearrangement links TRBV7-9 to TRBJ2-7; 9 bases fit TRBD1. This TCR was sampled from an adult man with Graves' hyperthyroidism. CDR3 in amino acids: CASSLGGDRDEQYF. The CDR3 DNA is TGTGCCAGCAGCTTAGGGGGGGACAGGGACGAGCAGTACTTC.